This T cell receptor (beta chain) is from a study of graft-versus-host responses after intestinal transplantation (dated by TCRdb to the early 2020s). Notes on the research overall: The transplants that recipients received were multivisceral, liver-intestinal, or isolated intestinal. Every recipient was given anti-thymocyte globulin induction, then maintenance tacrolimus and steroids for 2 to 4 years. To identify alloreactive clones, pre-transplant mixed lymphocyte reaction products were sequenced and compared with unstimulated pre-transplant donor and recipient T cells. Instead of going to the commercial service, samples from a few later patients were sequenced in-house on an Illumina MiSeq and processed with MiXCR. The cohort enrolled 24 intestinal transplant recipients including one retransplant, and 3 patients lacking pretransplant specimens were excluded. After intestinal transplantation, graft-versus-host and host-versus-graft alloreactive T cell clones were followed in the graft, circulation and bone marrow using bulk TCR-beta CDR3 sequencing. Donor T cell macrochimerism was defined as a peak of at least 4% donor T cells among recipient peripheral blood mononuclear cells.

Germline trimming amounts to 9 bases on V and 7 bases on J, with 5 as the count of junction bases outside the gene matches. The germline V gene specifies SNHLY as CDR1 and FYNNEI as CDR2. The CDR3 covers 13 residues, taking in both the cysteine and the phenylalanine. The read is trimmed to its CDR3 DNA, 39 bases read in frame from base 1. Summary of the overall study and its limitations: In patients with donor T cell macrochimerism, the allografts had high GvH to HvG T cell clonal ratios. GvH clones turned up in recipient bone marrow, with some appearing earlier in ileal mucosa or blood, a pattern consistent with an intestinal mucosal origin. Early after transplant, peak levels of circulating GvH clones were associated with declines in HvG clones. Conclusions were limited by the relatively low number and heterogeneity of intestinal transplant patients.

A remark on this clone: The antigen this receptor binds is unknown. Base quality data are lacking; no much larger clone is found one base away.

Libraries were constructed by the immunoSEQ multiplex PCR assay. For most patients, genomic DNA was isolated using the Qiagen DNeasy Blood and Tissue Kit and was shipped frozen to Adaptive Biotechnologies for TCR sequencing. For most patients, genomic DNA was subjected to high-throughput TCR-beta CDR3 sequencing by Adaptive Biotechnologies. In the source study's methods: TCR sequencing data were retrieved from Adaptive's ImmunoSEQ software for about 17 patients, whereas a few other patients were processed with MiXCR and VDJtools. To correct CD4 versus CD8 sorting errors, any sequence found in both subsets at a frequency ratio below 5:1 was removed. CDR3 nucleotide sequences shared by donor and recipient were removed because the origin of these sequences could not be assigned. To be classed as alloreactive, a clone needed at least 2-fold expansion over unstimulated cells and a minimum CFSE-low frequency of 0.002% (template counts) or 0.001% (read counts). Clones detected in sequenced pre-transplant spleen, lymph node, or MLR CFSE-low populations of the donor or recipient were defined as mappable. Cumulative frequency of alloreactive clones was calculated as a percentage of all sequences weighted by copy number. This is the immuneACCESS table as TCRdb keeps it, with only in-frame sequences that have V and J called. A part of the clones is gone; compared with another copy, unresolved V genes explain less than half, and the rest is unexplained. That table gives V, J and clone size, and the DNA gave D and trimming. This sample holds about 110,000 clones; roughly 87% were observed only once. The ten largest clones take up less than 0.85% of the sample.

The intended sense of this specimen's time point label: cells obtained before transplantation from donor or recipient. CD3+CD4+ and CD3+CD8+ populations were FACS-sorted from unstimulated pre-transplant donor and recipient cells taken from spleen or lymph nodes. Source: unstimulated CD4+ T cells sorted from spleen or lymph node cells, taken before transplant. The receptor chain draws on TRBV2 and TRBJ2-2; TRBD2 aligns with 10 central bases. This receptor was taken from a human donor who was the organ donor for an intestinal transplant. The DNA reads TGTGCCAGTCGGACTAGCGGATACGGGGAGCTGTTTTTT. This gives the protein CASRTSGYGELFF.